These 26 T cell receptor beta chains share one sample of origin, sequenced in a study of a mutant IDH1 vaccine in newly diagnosed glioma. Sequencing used immunoSEQ multiplex PCR; TCRdb keeps in-frame clones, though not all of them. The sample lists 38,000 or so clones, approximately 90% occurring once. Time point described: week 5, during vaccination. Every single dose of the vaccine, 300 ug of mutant IDH1 20-mer peptide, came with topical imiquimod. Their antigens are not known. Sequencing used PBMCs, obtained from a glioma patient whose treatment included an IDH1 peptide vaccine. All receptors derive from a man aged 45 to 65 with glioma.

This sequence joins TRBV4-1 and TRBJ2-5; 9 bases match TRBD2. Per the germline V gene, CDR1 is MGHRA and CDR2 is YSYEKL. CDR3 length equals 17 residues. J was trimmed by 5 bases and V by 0 bases; bases with no gene match: 10. The DNA of the CDR3 is TGCGCCAGCAGCCAAGATGTAGCGGGGGCCCGAGAGGAGACCCAGTACTTC. This codes for CASSQDVAGAREETQYF.

The chain is built from TRBV7-8 and TRBJ2-1, with unresolved D. CDR1 is SGHVS and CDR2 is FQNEAQ in the germline V gene. The CDR3 loop spans 18 amino acids. V lost 5 bases and J lost 3, with 23 bases in between. CDR3 protein: CASSPRSPGPSGYNEQFF. As DNA, the CDR3 is TGTGCCAGCAGCCCCCGCTCTCCGGGCCCTTCGGGCTACAATGAGCAGTTCTTC. The full variable domain, with the rest looked up from reference TRBV7-8 and TRBJ2-1, is GAGVSQSPRYKVAKRGQDVALRCDPISGHVSLFWYQQALGQGPEFLTYFQNEAQLDKSGLPSDRFFAERPEGSVSTLKIQRTQQEDSAVYLCASSPRSPGPSGYNEQFFGPGTRLTVL.

The chain uses TRBV10-2 and TRBJ2-5; D is perhaps TRBD1 (6 bases). The CDR3 is 15 residues long. The ends were cut back, 7 bases at V and 5 bases at J, with 20 bases in the middle. Germline values: CDR1 WSHSY, CDR2 SAAADI. The CDR3 bases are TGCGCCAGCATTAACAGGGAGCGCCTGTCCGAGACCCAGTACTTC. Amino acid sequence: CASINRERLSETQYF.

The chain has TRBV9 and TRBJ2-1; D call uncertain. The germline V and J ends were trimmed by 4 bases and 3 bases, with 14 bases remaining between them. Germline-derived CDR1 and CDR2 are SGDLS and YYNGEE. This CDR3 region has 15 residues. In DNA form, the CDR3 reads TGTGCCAGCAGCCCCCTGATTGGGGACTACAATGAGCAGTTCTTC. Its protein product is CASSPLIGDYNEQFF.

V and J are TRBV6-1 and TRBJ2-5; weak D call: TRBD2 (6 bases). The CDR3 extends over 15 amino acids. Trimming shortened V by 6 bases and J by 2 bases, and 16 bases separated the two germline ends. The V gene's germline CDR1 is MNHNS and CDR2 SASEGT. The CDR3 sequence: CASRRAEGPQETQYF. CDR3 bases: TGTGCCAGCAGGCGAGCGGAGGGGCCTCAAGAGACCCAGTACTTC.

V gene TRBV9 combines with J gene TRBJ2-3; unclear D gene. This CDR3 has 14 residues. The ends were cut back, 1 base at V and 4 bases at J, with 10 bases in the middle. CDR1 and CDR2 from the germline V gene are SGDLS and YYNGEE. The CDR3 protein is CASSVTASSDTQYF. CDR3 coding DNA: TGTGCCAGCAGCGTAACGGCATCTTCAGATACGCAGTATTTT.

The chain combines TRBV6-4 with TRBJ1-6; TRBD1 is a possible D gene (5 bases). This CDR3 is 15 amino acids long. V was cut by 0 bases and J by 7 bases, with 10 bases left in between. Germline CDR1 and CDR2: MRHNA and SNTAGT. The CDR3 region has the DNA TGTGCCAGCAGTGACTCGAGCGCAGGGAATTCACCCCTCCACTTT. Its protein product is CASSDSSAGNSPLHF.

This clone is a singleton in its sample. V usage is TRBV6-6 and J usage is TRBJ2-5; the D gene is possibly TRBD1 (5 bases). Deletions cut 5 bases from V and 9 bases from J, with 7 bases between. Germline loops: CDR1 MNHNY, CDR2 SVGAGI (reference sequence). This CDR3 has 10 residues. CDR3: CASSGAAQYF. The CDR3 coding sequence is TGTGCCAGCAGTGGGGCGGCCCAGTACTTC.

The genes are TRBV16 and TRBJ1-1, with TRBD1 identical over 10 bases. The CDR3 covers 14 residues. From germline, CDR1 is KGHSY and CDR2 FQNENV. The V and J ends lost 4 bases and 3 bases, in that order; junction bases with no gene match: 2. CDR3 nucleotides: TGTGCCAGCAGCCTAGGGACAGGGGACACTGAAGCTTTCTTT. It encodes CASSLGTGDTEAFF.

CDR3 residues: CSVVTQAYEQYF. The CDR3 nucleotides are TGCAGCGTTGTAACCCAAGCCTACGAGCAGTACTTC. The J gene is TRBJ2-7, the V gene TRBV29-1; D is unclear. The germline V gene has CDR1 SQVTM and CDR2 ANQGSEA. Trimming removed 4 bases at V and 2 bases at J, with 9 bases between. There are 12 residues in the CDR3.

The chain is built from TRBV30 and TRBJ1-4; the match to TRBD1 covers 7 bases. This CDR3 region has 13 residues. V lost 1 base to trimming and J lost 11 bases; unmatched junction nucleotides: 7. The germline V gene has CDR1 GTSNPN and CDR2 SVGIG (reference sequence). CDR3 nucleotides: TGTGCCTGGAGTGCCGGGTTGACAGGGAAACTGTTTTTT. Protein sequence: CAWSAGLTGKLFF.

This clone was recorded once. V and J are TRBV9 and TRBJ2-3; TRBD1 is a possible D gene (6 bases). Germline V gene data show CDR1 as SGDLS and CDR2 as YYNGEE. Deletions cut 0 bases from V and 6 bases from J, with 17 bases between. The CDR3 is made up of 16 amino acids. In DNA, the CDR3 is TGTGCCAGCAGCGTAGTAAGGGACAAATCGGTGGATACGCAGTATTTT. It codes for CASSVVRDKSVDTQYF.

The CDR3 DNA is TGTGCCAGCAGTATACACCTAGCAGAAACCACAGATACGCAGTATTTT. As protein: CASSIHLAETTDTQYF. The rearrangement uses TRBV28 and TRBJ2-3; a weak D match, TRBD2 (5 bases). This CDR3 comprises 16 residues. V was pared by 5 bases and J by 2 bases, with 17 bases between. Germline V gene lookup returns CDR1 MDHEN and CDR2 SYDVKM.

The chain uses TRBV5-1 and TRBJ2-1; D possibly uses TRBD1 or TRBD2 (5 bases each). The length of the CDR3 is 14 residues. Looked up from germline, CDR1 is SGHRS and CDR2 is YFSETQ. Between the trimmed V and J ends, which lost 4 bases and 9 bases, there was a span of 17 bases. In DNA form, the CDR3 reads TGCGCCAGCAGCGGAGGTGGGGCTGCGAGTGAGCAGTTCTTC. It yields the protein CASSGGGAASEQFF.

The chain recombines TRBV19 with TRBJ2-7; D might be TRBD1 (6 bases). This CDR3 is built from 10 residues. In germline, CDR1 is LNHDA, CDR2 SQIVND (reference sequence). CDR3 sequence (DNA): TGTCCCCTTTCAGGGGTCGAGCAGTACTTC. Protein: CPLSGVEQYF.

The chain couples TRBV29-1 to TRBJ2-2; 12 nucleotides agree with TRBD1. Germline CDR1 reads SQVTM; CDR2 reads ANQGSEA. The CDR3 contains 15 residues. V lost 7 bases and J lost 6; bases outside the gene matches: 9. CDR3 sequence: CSARAGTGGPGELFF. The DNA of the CDR3 is TGCAGCGCCCGTGCCGGGACAGGGGGCCCCGGGGAGCTGTTTTTT.

The chain has TRBV30 and TRBJ1-3; D uncertain. The CDR3 runs to 14 residues. Germline-derived CDR1 and CDR2 are GTSNPN and SVGIG (reference sequence). V dropped 0 bases and J dropped 2 bases, with 8 bases sitting between them. The CDR3 coding sequence is TGTGCCTGGAGTGTGCACACCGCTGGAAACACCATATATTTT. This encodes CAWSVHTAGNTIYF.

The rearrangement joins TRBV15 to TRBJ2-5, with 15 bases that match TRBD2. The CDR3 is made up of 20 amino acids. Germline values: CDR1 LNHNV, CDR2 YYDKDF (reference sequence). The trim removed 1 base at V and 3 bases at J, leaving 12 bases unmatched. CDR3 in DNA: TGTGCCACCAGCAGAGTGTATACCGGGACTAGCGGGGGGTTTAAAGAGACCCAGTACTTC. Encoded protein: CATSRVYTGTSGGFKETQYF.

CDR3 residues: CASSARVGAGAKDTQYF. In nucleotides, the CDR3 is TGTGCCAGCAGTGCTAGAGTGGGGGCGGGGGCAAAAGATACGCAGTATTTT. V gene TRBV6-1 combines with J gene TRBJ2-3, with D tentatively TRBD2 (7 bases). Trimming shortened V by 4 bases and J by 5 bases, and 22 bases separated the two germline ends. The CDR3 consists of 17 residues. Germline values: CDR1 MNHNS, CDR2 SASEGT.

This clone has only a few counts. The chain couples TRBV19 to TRBJ2-7, with D uncertain. V gave up 3 bases and J gave up 7 bases, with 16 bases separating them. The CDR3 is 14 amino acids. The germline CDR1 and CDR2 sequences are LNHDA and SQIVND (reference sequence). The CDR3 loop is CASSMGGTGREQYF. CDR3 sequence (DNA): TGTGCCAGTAGTATGGGCGGAACGGGTCGGGAGCAGTACTTC.

The chain links TRBV6-6 to TRBJ2-7; no definite D call. V was clipped by 2 bases and J by 3 bases, with 14 bases between them. CDR1 MNHNY and CDR2 SVGAGI come from the germline V gene (reference sequence). The CDR3 spans 15 residues. The CDR3 sequence: CASSYARSRDYEQYF. The CDR3 coding sequence is TGTGCCAGCAGTTACGCTCGGAGTAGGGACTACGAGCAGTACTTC.

The V gene is TRBV7-9, the J gene TRBJ2-7; D remains ambiguous. Germline loops: CDR1 SEHNR, CDR2 FQNEAQ (reference sequence). The CDR3 spans 15 residues. V lost 2 bases, J lost 0 bases, and 11 bases lay in between. CDR3 in amino acids: CASSLNTIISYEQYF. For the CDR3, the DNA is TGTGCCAGCAGCTTAAACACAATAATCTCCTACGAGCAGTACTTC.

This rearrangement joins TRBV5-4 to TRBJ1-3; D call uncertain. V dropped 2 bases and J dropped 2 bases, with 17 bases sitting between them. The CDR3 contains 17 residues. Per the germline V gene, CDR1 is SGHNT and CDR2 is YYREEE (reference sequence). Written as DNA, the CDR3 is TGTGCCAGCAGCTTTGGAGAGAGAAAATCGACTGGAAACACCATATATTTT. Encoded protein: CASSFGERKSTGNTIYF.

The gene calls are TRBV6-1 and TRBJ2-7; 9 bases fit TRBD2. The J segment lost 2 bases and the V segment lost 6 bases, leaving 2 bases of the junction unmatched. The germline V gene has CDR1 MNHNS and CDR2 SASEGT. The CDR3 has 13 residues. The CDR3 loop reads CASRTSGTYEQYF. CDR3 coding DNA: TGTGCCAGCAGGACTAGCGGTACCTACGAGCAGTACTTC.

This chain links TRBV5-1 with TRBJ2-7, with 7 bases aligning to TRBD1. The CDR3 spans 14 residues. CDR1 is SGHRS and CDR2 is YFSETQ in the germline V gene. The J segment lost 4 bases and the V segment lost 4 bases, leaving 8 bases of the junction unmatched. CDR3 coding DNA: TGCGCCAGCAGCAGGCCGGGACAGTCATACGAGCAGTACTTC. The encoded protein is CASSRPGQSYEQYF.

V and J are TRBV30 and TRBJ2-5; 8 nucleotides align to TRBD2. The CDR3 is 13 amino acids. Germline trimming cut 4 bases from V and 1 base from J; bases unmatched to any gene: 2. Germline V gene lookup returns CDR1 GTSNPN and CDR2 SVGIG (reference sequence). The CDR3 spells CAWTSGFQETQYF. Written as DNA, the CDR3 is TGTGCCTGGACTAGCGGGTTCCAAGAGACCCAGTACTTC.